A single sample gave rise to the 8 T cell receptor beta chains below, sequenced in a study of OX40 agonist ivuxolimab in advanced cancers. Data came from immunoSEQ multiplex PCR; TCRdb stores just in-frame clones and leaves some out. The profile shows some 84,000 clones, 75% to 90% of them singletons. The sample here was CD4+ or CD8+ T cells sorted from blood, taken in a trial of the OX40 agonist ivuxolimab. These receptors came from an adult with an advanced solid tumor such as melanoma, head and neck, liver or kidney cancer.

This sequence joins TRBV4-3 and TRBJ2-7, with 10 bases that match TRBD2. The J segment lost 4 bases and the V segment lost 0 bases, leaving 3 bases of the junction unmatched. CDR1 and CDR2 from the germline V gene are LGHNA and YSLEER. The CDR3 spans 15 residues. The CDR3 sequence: CASSQELAGSYEQYF. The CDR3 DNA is TGCGCCAGCAGCCAAGAACTAGCGGGAAGTTACGAGCAGTACTTC.

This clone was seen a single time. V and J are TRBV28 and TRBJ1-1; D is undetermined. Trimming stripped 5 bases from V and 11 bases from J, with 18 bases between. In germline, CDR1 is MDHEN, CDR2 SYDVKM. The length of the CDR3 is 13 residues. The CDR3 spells CASSPPTMGFAFF. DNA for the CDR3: TGTGCCAGCAGTCCGCCTACAATGGGGTTTGCTTTCTTT.

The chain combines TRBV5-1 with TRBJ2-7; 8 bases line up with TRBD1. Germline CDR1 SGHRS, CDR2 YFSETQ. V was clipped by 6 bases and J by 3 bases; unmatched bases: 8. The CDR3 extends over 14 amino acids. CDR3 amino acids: CASTTGGPFYEQYF. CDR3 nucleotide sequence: TGCGCCAGCACCACAGGGGGGCCTTTCTACGAGCAGTACTTC.

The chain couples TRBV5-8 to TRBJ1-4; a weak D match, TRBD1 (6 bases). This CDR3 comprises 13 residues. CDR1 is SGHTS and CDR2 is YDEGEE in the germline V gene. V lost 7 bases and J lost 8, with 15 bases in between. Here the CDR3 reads CASARGQVEKLFF. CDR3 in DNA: TGTGCCAGCGCACGGGGGCAGGTCGAAAAACTGTTTTTT.

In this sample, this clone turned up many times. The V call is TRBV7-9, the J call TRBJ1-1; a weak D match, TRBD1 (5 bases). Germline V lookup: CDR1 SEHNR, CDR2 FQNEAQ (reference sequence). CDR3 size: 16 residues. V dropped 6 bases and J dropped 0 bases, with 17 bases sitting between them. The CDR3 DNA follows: TGTGCCAGCAGGCCAAAGCTCAGGGTGTTGAACACTGAAGCTTTCTTT. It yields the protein CASRPKLRVLNTEAFF.

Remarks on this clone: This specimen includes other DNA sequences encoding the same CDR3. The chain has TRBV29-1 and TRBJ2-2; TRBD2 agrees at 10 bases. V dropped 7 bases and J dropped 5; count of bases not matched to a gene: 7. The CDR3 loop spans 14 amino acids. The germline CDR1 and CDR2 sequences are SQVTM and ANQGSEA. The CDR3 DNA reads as TGCAGCGCCAGAAGCGGGGGGGGGACCGGGGAGCTGTTTTTT. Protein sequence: CSARSGGGTGELFF.

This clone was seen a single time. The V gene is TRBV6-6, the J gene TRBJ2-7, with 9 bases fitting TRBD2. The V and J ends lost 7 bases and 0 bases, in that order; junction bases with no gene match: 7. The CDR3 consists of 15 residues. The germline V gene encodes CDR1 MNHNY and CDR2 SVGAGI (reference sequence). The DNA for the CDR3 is TGTGCCAGCAAACTAGCGGGCTCGAACTCCTACGAGCAGTACTTC. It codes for CASKLAGSNSYEQYF.

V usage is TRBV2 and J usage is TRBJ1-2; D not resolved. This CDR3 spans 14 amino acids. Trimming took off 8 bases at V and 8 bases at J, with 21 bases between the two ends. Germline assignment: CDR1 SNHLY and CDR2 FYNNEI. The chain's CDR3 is CASRRSGSFGGYTF. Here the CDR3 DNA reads TGTGCCAGCCGAAGATCCGGCAGTTTTGGCGGCTACACCTTC.